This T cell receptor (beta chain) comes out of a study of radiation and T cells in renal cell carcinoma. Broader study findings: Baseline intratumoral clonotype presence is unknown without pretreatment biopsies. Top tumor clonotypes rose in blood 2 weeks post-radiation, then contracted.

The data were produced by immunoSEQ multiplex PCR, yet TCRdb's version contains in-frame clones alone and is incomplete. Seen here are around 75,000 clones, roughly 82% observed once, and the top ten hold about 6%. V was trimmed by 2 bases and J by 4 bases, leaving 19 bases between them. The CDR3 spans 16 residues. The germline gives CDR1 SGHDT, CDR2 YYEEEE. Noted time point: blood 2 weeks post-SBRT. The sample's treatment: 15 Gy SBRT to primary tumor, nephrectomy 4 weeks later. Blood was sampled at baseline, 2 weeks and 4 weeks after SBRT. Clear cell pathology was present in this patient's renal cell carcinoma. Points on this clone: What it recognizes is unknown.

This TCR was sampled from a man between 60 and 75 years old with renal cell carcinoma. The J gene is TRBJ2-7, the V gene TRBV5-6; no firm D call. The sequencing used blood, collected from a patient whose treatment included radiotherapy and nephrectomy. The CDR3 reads CASSLDLPDGDYEQYF. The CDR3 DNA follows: TGTGCCAGCAGCTTAGATCTCCCGGACGGCGATTACGAGCAGTACTTC.